The 24 T cell receptor beta chains reported below all come from one sample, sequenced in a study of breast tumors, draining lymph nodes, adjacent tissues. Via MiXCR, TCRdb re-called the multiplex PCR reads, giving one row per CDR3 protein. This sample has some 14,000 distinct CDR3 sequences; 62% occur once, and the top ten carry under 55%. The sequenced sample consisted of tumor-adjacent breast tissue. The receptors derive from a female donor with breast cancer. Some clones in this sample may be carry-over from other donors' samples.

The chain is built from TRBV24-1 and TRBJ2-3, with a possible D match to TRBD1 (6 bases). The CDR3 consists of 15 residues. V lost 4 bases and J lost 2, with 12 bases in between. Germline CDR1 is KGHDR and CDR2 is SFDVKD. The CDR3 DNA sequence: TGTGCCACCAGTGACGTACAGGGCCTCACAGATACGCAGTATTTT. Translating it yields CATSDVQGLTDTQYF.

The V and J genes are TRBV5-8 and TRBJ1-4, with D possibly TRBD1 on 6 matching bases. The CDR3 runs to 17 residues. The V end lost 0 bases, the J end lost 3 bases, and 15 bases lay between the germline ends. Per germline, CDR1 SGHTS and CDR2 YDEGEE. CDR3 residues: CASSLGRSGAANEKLFF. The DNA for the CDR3 is TGTGCCAGCAGCTTGGGAAGGTCAGGGGCGGCTAATGAAAAACTGTTTTTT.

This clonotype was seen only once. No conserved phenylalanine or tryptophan is present at the end of the CDR3, so a read error is the likely explanation. The rearrangement links TRBV2 to TRBJ1-4, with D perhaps matching TRBD1 (5 bases). Per germline, CDR1 SNHLY and CDR2 FYNNEI. V was trimmed by 7 bases and J by 8 bases, leaving 20 bases between them. The CDR3 sequence is 15 residues long. Written as DNA, the CDR3 is TGTGCCAGCAAAAGCCAGGGAGGAAGAAAAGAAAAACTGTTTCTT. It translates to CASKSQGGRKEKLFL.

The rearrangement links TRBV5-1 to TRBJ2-7, with TRBD1 as a possible D gene (5 bases). From germline, CDR1 is SGHRS and CDR2 YFSETQ. This CDR3 has 15 residues. V lost 0 bases to trimming and J lost 3 bases, with 13 bases between them. CDR3 region: CASSLGLGRDYEQYF. The CDR3 DNA is TGCGCCAGCAGCTTGGGCCTTGGCAGGGACTACGAGCAGTACTTC.

J is TRBJ1-4 and V is TRBV9; TRBD1 is a possible D gene (6 bases). The germline V gene has CDR1 SGDLS and CDR2 YYNGEE. With 10 bases removed from V and 0 bases from J, the gap between germline ends came to 16 bases. The CDR3 totals 15 residues. CDR3 in amino acids: CASARGFATNEKLFF. In DNA, the CDR3 is TGTGCCTCCGCTAGGGGGTTTGCAACTAATGAAAAACTGTTTTTT. The whole variable domain, remainder taken from reference TRBV9 and TRBJ1-4, is DSGVTQTPKHLITATGQRVTLRCSPRSGDLSVYWYQQSLDQGLQFLIQYYNGEERAKGNILERFSAQQFPDLHSELNLSSLELGDSALYFCASARGFATNEKLFFGSGTQLSVL.

Many counts were recorded for this clonotype. A much larger clone sits a single nucleotide away, making a read error possible. J is TRBJ1-6 and V is TRBV19; the D is unclear. CDR3 size: 14 residues. CDR1 is LNHDA, CDR2 SQIVND, per germline (reference sequence). The DNA for the CDR3 is TGTGCCAGTAGTATAAAAGCGTTGAATTCACCCCCCCACTTT. It specifies CASSIKALNSPPHF. The full variable domain, in which reference TRBV19 and TRBJ1-6 provide the parts outside the CDR3, is DGGITQSPKYLFRKEGQNVTLSCEQNLNHDAMYWYRQDPGQGLRLIYYSQIVNDFQKGDIAEGYSVSREKKESFPLTVTSAQKNPTAFYLCASSIKALNSPPHFGNGTRLTVT.

This clonotype was detected many times. V gene TRBV20-1 combines with J gene TRBJ1-6; D might be TRBD1 (5 bases). The ends were cut back, 0 bases at V and 13 bases at J, with 19 bases in the middle. Germline V gene data show CDR1 as DFQATT and CDR2 as SNEGSKA (reference sequence). The CDR3 consists of 15 residues. CDR3 nucleotide sequence: TGCAGTGCTAGAGATCTCGGGGGGACTACTTCCCCCCTCCACTTT. It encodes CSARDLGGTTSPLHF.

This chain connects TRBV4-1 to TRBJ2-7; 10 bases line up with TRBD2. Per germline, CDR1 MGHRA and CDR2 YSYEKL. J gave up 3 bases and V 1 base, and 6 bases lay outside the gene matches. This CDR3 comprises 16 residues. The CDR3 is CASSQGLSGRVYEQYF. CDR3 sequence (DNA): TGCGCCAGCAGCCAAGGGTTGAGCGGGAGGGTCTACGAGCAGTACTTC.

This clonotype was detected a few times. The gene calls are TRBV2 and TRBJ2-3; D is unresolved. CDR1 and CDR2 from the germline V gene are SNHLY and FYNNEI. Trimming cost V 0 bases and J 0 bases, with 13 bases left between them. This CDR3 has 17 amino acids. CDR3 protein: CASSEASLLISTDTQYF. Written as DNA, the CDR3 is TGTGCCAGCAGTGAAGCCTCCCTGCTGATTAGCACAGATACGCAGTATTTT.

This clonotype is labeled as medium-sized. The J gene is TRBJ1-2, the V gene TRBV2; possible D gene TRBD1, 5 bases. In germline, CDR1 is SNHLY, CDR2 FYNNEI. The CDR3 runs to 13 residues. V shed 2 bases and J shed 4 bases, with 8 bases lying between them. As DNA, the CDR3 is TGTGCCAGCAGTGAAAGGGGCCCCTATGGCTACACCTTC. This gives the protein CASSERGPYGYTF.

The rearrangement joins TRBV4-2 to TRBJ2-5; D is undetermined. Germline V gene lookup returns CDR1 LGHNA and CDR2 YNFKEQ. This CDR3 is built from 15 residues. V shed 5 bases and J shed 1 base, with 14 bases lying between them. The CDR3 DNA reads as TGTGCCAGCAGCTCTACGGACCTGGGCCAAGAGACCCAGTACTTC. Translating gives CASSSTDLGQETQYF.

On this clonotype itself: A much larger clonotype is one base distant, so this may be a read error. Lacking the conserved final phenylalanine or tryptophan, this CDR3 likely reflects a read error. The chain couples TRBV28 to TRBJ1-5; 10 bases fit TRBD1. CDR3 length equals 19 residues. Germline values: CDR1 MDHEN, CDR2 SYDVKM. Losses at the gene ends were 5 bases for V and 0 bases for J; bases not matched to a gene: 13. The CDR3 nucleotides are TGTGCCAGCAGTCGAAATTGGGGGGGACAGGGGCATAGCAATCAGCCCCAGCATTCT. Translated: CASSRNWGGQGHSNQPQHS.

This chain links TRBV5-1 with TRBJ1-4, with D possibly matching TRBD1 (6 bases). V was shortened by 1 base and J by 8 bases, with 15 bases between the two germline ends. The germline V gene has CDR1 SGHRS and CDR2 YFSETQ. This CDR3 region has 15 residues. The CDR3 nucleotides read TGCGCCAGCAGCTTGAATGGCAGGGGAAAGGAAAAACTGTTTTTT. Translating gives CASSLNGRGKEKLFF.

This chain joins TRBV6-5 and TRBJ1-5; 8 bases are shared with TRBD1. CDR3 length: 16 residues. The V and J ends lost 5 bases and 0 bases, in that order; junction bases with no gene match: 6. Germline assignment: CDR1 MNHEY and CDR2 SVGAGI. CDR3 nucleotides: TGTGCCAGCAGTACCTACAGGGGGGCTAGCAATCAGCCCCAGCATTTT. It is translated as CASSTYRGASNQPQHF.

This clonotype was observed a single time. DNA for the CDR3: TGTGCCAGCAGTTACTCGTTAGGGACAGCTTATAATTCACCCCTCCACTTT. It specifies CASSYSLGTAYNSPLHF. The chain links TRBV6-5 to TRBJ1-6, with 7 bases that match TRBD1. Trimming at V came to 0 bases and at J to 4 bases, leaving 6 bases not matched to a gene. Germline CDR1 MNHEY, CDR2 SVGAGI. This CDR3 has 17 residues.

This clonotype showed up many times. The rearrangement uses TRBV27 and TRBJ2-7, with TRBD1 matching 10 bases. The CDR3 runs to 15 residues. CDR1 and CDR2 (germline): MNHEY, SMNVEV (reference sequence). V gave up 4 bases and J gave up 2 bases; unmatched junction bases: 5. The CDR3 bases are TGTGCCAGCAGTTGGACAGGGGGTATGACCTACGAGCAGTACTTC. Translating gives CASSWTGGMTYEQYF.

The chain uses TRBV4-3 and TRBJ1-2, with a tentative D call TRBD1 (5 bases). V dropped 0 bases and J dropped 5 bases, with 13 bases sitting between them. The CDR3 has 15 amino acids. Germline assignment: CDR1 LGHNA and CDR2 YSLEER. In nucleotides, the CDR3 is TGCGCCAGCAGCCAAGACGAGGGGACTCCTTATGGCTACACCTTC. This translates into CASSQDEGTPYGYTF.

This clonotype was recorded many times. This clone may be a read error of a much larger clone one base away. The chain joins TRBV5-4 to TRBJ2-7; D is possibly TRBD1 (6 bases). Between the trimmed V and J ends, which lost 9 bases and 2 bases, there was a span of 21 bases. The CDR3 length is 15 residues. Germline CDR1 is SGHNT and CDR2 is YYREEE (reference sequence). CDR3 sequence: CAISNSSRGAYEQYF. The CDR3 region has the DNA TGTGCCATCTCGAATTCTAGCAGGGGAGCCTACGAGCAGTACTTC.

The chain joins TRBV4-1 to TRBJ2-5; 7 nucleotides line up with TRBD2. Germline CDR1 is MGHRA and CDR2 is YSYEKL. Trimming cost V 4 bases and J 10 bases; bases outside gene matches: 12. The CDR3 runs 14 residues. Here the CDR3 DNA reads TGCGCCAGCAGCCCAAGCCCCCGGGGGGAGGGCCAGTACTTC. Encoded protein: CASSPSPRGEGQYF.

Remarks on this clonotype: This CDR3 is missing its conserved last phenylalanine or tryptophan, likely due to a read error. The chain couples TRBV5-1 to TRBJ2-3; D is undetermined. Germline V gene sequence: CDR1 SGHRS, CDR2 YFSETQ. V lost 8 bases and J 6 bases, leaving 19 bases between the germline ends. This CDR3 is 14 amino acids long. CDR3 protein: CASSPDGSSDTQYL. CDR3 nucleotide sequence: TGCGCCAGTAGTCCGGACGGAAGCTCCGATACGCAGTATCTT.

The chain links TRBV20-1 to TRBJ1-3; a possible D gene is TRBD1 (6 bases). This CDR3 has 17 amino acids. Germline CDR1 DFQATT, CDR2 SNEGSKA (reference sequence). The germline V and J ends were trimmed by 6 bases and 0 bases, with 21 bases remaining between them. The DNA of the CDR3 is TGCAGTGCCCGTTCTGCCTGGCAGGGGACCTCTGGAAACACCATATATTTT. Amino acids: CSARSAWQGTSGNTIYF.

This chain joins TRBV10-3 and TRBJ1-2; D unclear. Germline V gives CDR1 ENHRY, CDR2 SYGVKD. The ends were cut back, 3 bases at V and 7 bases at J, with 12 bases in the middle. The CDR3 loop spans 13 amino acids. The CDR3 protein is CAISDEGMGGYTF. For the CDR3, the DNA is TGTGCCATCAGTGATGAGGGAATGGGTGGCTACACCTTC.

This chain uses TRBV2 with TRBJ2-1; TRBD2 aligns across 8 bases. The germline gives CDR1 SNHLY, CDR2 FYNNEI. V was clipped by 6 bases and J by 3 bases; unmatched bases: 4. The CDR3 is made up of 14 amino acids. In DNA, the CDR3 is TGTGCCAGCAGGACTAGCGCCCGCTACAATGAGCAGTTCTTC. Its protein is CASRTSARYNEQFF.

This rearrangement joins TRBV4-2 to TRBJ1-2; unclear D gene. CDR3 length equals 15 residues. Germline CDR1 is LGHNA and CDR2 is YNFKEQ. Trimming removed 0 bases from V and 4 bases from J, with 12 bases in between. CDR3 region: CASSQDSSGGYGYTF. The CDR3 DNA reads as TGTGCCAGCAGCCAAGATTCGTCAGGAGGCTATGGCTACACCTTC.